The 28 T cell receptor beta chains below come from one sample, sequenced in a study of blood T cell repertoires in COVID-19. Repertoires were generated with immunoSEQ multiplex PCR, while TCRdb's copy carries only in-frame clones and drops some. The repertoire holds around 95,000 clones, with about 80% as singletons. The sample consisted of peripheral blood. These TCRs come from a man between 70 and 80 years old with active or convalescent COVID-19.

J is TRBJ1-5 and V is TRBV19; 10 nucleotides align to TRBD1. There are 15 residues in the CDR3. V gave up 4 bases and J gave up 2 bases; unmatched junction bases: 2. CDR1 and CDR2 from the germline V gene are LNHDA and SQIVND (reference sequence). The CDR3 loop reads CASSTGTGGNQPQHF. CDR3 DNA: TGTGCCAGTAGTACTGGGACAGGGGGCAATCAGCCCCAGCATTTT.

The CDR3: CASSLVPSGRVRGDTQYF. The CDR3 nucleotides are TGTGCCAGCAGCTTAGTCCCTAGCGGGAGAGTGCGGGGAGATACGCAGTATTTT. The chain is built from TRBV7-2 and TRBJ2-3, with 10 bases that match TRBD2. This CDR3 contains 18 residues. The V gene end was trimmed by 1 base and the J gene end by 5 bases; junction bases not matched to a gene: 12. Germline CDR1 and CDR2: SGHTA and FQGNSA.

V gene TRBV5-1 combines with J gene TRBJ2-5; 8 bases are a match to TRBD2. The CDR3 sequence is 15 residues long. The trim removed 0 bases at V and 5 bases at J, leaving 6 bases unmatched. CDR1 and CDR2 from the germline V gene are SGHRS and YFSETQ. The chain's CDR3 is CASSLAQGGGETQYF. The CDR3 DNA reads TGCGCCAGCAGCTTGGCACAGGGCGGGGGGGAGACCCAGTACTTC.

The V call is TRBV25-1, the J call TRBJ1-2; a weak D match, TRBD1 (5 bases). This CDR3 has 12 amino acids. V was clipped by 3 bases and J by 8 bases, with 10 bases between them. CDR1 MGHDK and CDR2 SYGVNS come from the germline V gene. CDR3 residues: CASSDRVLGYTF. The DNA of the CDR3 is TGTGCCAGCAGTGACAGGGTGTTGGGCTACACCTTC.

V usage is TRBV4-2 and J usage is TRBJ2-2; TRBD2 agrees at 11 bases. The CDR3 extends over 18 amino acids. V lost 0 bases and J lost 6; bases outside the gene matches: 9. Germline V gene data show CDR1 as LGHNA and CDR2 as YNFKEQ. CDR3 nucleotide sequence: TGTGCCAGCAGCCAAGATCGGCTAGCGGGGGGCAGGGCCGGGGAGCTGTTTTTT. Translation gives CASSQDRLAGGRAGELFF.

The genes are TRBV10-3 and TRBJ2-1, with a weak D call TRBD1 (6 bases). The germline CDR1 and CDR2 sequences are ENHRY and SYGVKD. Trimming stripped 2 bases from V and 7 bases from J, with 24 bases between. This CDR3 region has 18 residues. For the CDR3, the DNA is TGTGCCATCAGTGAGCCAACAACCTCTTGGCAGGGGAAGAATGAGCAGTTCTTC. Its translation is CAISEPTTSWQGKNEQFF.

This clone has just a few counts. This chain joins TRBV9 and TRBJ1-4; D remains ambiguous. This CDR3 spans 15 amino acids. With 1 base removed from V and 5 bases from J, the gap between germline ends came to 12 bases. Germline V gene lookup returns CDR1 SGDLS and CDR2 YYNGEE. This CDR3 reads CASSVRAGENEKLFF. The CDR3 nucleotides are TGTGCCAGCAGCGTAAGAGCAGGCGAGAATGAAAAACTGTTTTTT.

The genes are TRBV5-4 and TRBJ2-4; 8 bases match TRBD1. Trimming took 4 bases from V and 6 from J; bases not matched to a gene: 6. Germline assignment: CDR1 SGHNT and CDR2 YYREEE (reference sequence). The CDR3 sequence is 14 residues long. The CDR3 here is CASSARDRLNIQYF. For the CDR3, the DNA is TGTGCCAGCAGCGCCCGGGACAGGCTAAACATTCAGTACTTC.

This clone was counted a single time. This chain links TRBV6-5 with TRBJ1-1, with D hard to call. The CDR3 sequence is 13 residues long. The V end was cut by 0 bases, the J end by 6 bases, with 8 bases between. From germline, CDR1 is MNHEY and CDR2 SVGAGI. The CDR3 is CASSYSRVAEAFF. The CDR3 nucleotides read TGTGCCAGCAGTTACTCGAGGGTCGCTGAAGCTTTCTTT.

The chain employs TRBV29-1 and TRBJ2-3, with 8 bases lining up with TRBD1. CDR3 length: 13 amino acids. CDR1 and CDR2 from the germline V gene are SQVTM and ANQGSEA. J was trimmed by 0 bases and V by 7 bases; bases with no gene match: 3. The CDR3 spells CSGGQASTDTQYF. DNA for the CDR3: TGCAGCGGGGGACAGGCTAGCACAGATACGCAGTATTTT.

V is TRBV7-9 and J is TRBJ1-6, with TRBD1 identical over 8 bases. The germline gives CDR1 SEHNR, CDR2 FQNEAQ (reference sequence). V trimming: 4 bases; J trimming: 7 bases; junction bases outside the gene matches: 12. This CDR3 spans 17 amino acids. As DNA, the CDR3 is TGTGCCAGCAGCTCAGCATCGACAGGGGTAACAAATTCACCCCTCCACTTT. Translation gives CASSSASTGVTNSPLHF.

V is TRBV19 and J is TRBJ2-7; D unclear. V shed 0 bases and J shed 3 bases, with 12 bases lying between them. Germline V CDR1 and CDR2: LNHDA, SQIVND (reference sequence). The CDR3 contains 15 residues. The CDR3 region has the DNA TGTGCCAGTAGTATAGATCGCCACAGAAGCTACGAGCAGTACTTC. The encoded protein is CASSIDRHRSYEQYF.

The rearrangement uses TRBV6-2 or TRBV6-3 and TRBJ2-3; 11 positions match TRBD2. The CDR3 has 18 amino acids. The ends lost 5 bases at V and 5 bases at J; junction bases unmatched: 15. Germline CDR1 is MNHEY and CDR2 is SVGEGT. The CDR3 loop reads CASSPRRISGGARDTQYF. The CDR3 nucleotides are TGTGCCAGCAGTCCCCGGCGGATTAGCGGGGGGGCGAGAGATACGCAGTATTTT.

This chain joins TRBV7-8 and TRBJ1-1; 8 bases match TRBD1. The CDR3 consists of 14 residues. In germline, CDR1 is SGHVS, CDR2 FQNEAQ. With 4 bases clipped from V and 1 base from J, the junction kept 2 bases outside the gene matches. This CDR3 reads CASSYGQGNTEAFF. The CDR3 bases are TGTGCCAGCAGCTACGGACAGGGGAACACTGAAGCTTTCTTT.

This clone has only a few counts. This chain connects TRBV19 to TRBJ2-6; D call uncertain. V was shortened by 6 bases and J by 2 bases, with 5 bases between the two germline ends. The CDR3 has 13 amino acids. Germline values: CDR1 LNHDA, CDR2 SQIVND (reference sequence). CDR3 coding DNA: TGTGCCAGTAGGAGGCCTGGGGCCAACGTCCTGACTTTC. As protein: CASRRPGANVLTF. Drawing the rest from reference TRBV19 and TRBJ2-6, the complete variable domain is DGGITQSPKYLFRKEGQNVTLSCEQNLNHDAMYWYRQDPGQGLRLIYYSQIVNDFQKGDIAEGYSVSREKKESFPLTVTSAQKNPTAFYLCASRRPGANVLTFGAGSRLTVL.

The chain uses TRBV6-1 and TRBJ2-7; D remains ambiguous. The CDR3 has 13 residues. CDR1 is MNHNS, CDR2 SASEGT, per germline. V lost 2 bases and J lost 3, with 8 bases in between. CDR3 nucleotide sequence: TGTGCCAGCAGTGAATCGACTCTCTACGAGCAGTACTTC. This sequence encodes CASSESTLYEQYF.

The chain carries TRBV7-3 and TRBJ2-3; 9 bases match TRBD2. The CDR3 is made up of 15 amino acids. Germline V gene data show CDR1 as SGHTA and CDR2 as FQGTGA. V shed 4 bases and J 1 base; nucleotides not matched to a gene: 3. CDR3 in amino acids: CASSSLAGGTDTQYF. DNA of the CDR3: TGTGCCAGCAGCTCCTTAGCGGGGGGCACAGATACGCAGTATTTT.

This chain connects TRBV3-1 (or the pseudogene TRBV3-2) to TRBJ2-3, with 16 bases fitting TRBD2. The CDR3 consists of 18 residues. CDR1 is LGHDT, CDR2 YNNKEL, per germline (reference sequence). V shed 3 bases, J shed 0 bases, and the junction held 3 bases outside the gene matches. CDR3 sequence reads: CASSQGLAGGASTDTQYF. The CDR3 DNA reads TGTGCCAGCAGCCAGGGACTAGCGGGAGGGGCTAGCACAGATACGCAGTATTTT.

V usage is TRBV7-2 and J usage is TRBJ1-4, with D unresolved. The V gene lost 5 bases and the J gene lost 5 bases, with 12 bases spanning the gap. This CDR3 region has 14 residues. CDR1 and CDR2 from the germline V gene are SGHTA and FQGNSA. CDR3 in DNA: TGTGCCAGCAGCCTCCAGGTGGCCAATGAAAAACTGTTTTTT. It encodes CASSLQVANEKLFF.

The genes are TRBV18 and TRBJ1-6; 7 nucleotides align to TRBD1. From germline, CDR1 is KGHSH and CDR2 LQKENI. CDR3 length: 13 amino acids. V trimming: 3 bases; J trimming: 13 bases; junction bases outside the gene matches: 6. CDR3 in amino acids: CASSPDRDRPLHF. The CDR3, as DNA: TGTGCCAGCTCACCCGACAGGGACCGGCCCCTCCACTTT. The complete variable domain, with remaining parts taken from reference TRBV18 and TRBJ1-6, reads NAGVMQNPRHLVRRRGQEARLRCSPMKGHSHVYWYRQLPEEGLKFMVYLQKENIIDESGMPKERFSAEFPKEGPSILRIQQVVRGDSAAYFCASSPDRDRPLHFGNGTRLTVT.

CDR3 sequence (DNA): TGTGCCAGCAGCTTAGATCGTGTGGAGTCAGGGGAGCTGTTTTTT. The encoded protein is CASSLDRVESGELFF. This chain joins TRBV11-2 and TRBJ2-2; D gene unclear. With 0 bases removed from V and 8 bases from J, the gap between germline ends came to 13 bases. The CDR3 has 15 residues. Germline loops: CDR1 SGHAT, CDR2 FQNNGV.

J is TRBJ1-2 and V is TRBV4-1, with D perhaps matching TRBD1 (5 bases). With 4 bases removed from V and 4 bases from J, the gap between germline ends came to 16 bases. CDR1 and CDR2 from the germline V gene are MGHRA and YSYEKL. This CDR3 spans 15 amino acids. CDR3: CASSRLPGQGYGYTF. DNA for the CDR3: TGCGCCAGCAGCCGTCTTCCCGGACAAGGCTATGGCTACACCTTC.

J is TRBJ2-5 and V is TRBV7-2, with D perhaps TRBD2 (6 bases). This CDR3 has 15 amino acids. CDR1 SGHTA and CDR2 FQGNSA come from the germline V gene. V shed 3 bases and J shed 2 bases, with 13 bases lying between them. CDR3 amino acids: CASSFGGTRQETQYF. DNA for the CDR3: TGTGCCAGCAGCTTCGGGGGAACGAGGCAAGAGACCCAGTACTTC.

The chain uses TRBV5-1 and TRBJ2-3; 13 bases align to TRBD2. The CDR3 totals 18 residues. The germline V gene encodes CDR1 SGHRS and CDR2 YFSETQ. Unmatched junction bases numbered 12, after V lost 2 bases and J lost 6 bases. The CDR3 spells CASSFTSPGLAGTDTQYF. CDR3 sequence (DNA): TGCGCCAGCAGCTTTACTTCACCGGGACTAGCGGGAACCGATACGCAGTATTTT.

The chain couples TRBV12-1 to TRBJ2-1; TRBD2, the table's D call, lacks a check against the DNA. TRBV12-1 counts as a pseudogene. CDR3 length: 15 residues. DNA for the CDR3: TGTGCCAGCAGCCGCCCTAGCCCTTACTACAATGAGCAGTTCTTC. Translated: CASSRPSPYYNEQFF.

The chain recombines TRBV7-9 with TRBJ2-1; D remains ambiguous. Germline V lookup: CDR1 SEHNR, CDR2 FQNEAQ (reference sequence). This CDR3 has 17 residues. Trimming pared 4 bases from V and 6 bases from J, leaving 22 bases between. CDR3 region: CASSSTVLRGISNEQFF. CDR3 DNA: TGTGCCAGCAGCTCCACCGTTTTAAGAGGTATTTCCAATGAGCAGTTCTTC.

The CDR3 DNA sequence: TGTGCCAGCAGTTTACCGACAGGTAGGGGCTTCGGGCAGTACTTC. The encoded protein is CASSLPTGRGFGQYF. This chain connects TRBV28 to TRBJ2-7; D is possibly TRBD1 (6 bases). CDR3 length equals 15 residues. V dropped 2 bases and J dropped 9 bases, with 20 bases sitting between them. Germline V gene data show CDR1 as MDHEN and CDR2 as SYDVKM. Drawing the rest from reference TRBV28 and TRBJ2-7, the complete variable domain is DVKVTQSSRYLVKRTGEKVFLECVQDMDHENMFWYRQDPGLGLRLIYFSYDVKMKEKGDIPEGYSVSREKKERFSLILESASTNQTSMYLCASSLPTGRGFGQYFGPGTRLTVT.

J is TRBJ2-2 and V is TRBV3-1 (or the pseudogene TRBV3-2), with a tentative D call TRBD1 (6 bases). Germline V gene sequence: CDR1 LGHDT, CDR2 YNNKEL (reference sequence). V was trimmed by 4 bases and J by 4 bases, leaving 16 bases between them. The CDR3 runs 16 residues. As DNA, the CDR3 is TGTGCCAGCAGCCCAGGGACAACAAGGGGCACCGGGGAGCTGTTTTTT. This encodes CASSPGTTRGTGELFF.